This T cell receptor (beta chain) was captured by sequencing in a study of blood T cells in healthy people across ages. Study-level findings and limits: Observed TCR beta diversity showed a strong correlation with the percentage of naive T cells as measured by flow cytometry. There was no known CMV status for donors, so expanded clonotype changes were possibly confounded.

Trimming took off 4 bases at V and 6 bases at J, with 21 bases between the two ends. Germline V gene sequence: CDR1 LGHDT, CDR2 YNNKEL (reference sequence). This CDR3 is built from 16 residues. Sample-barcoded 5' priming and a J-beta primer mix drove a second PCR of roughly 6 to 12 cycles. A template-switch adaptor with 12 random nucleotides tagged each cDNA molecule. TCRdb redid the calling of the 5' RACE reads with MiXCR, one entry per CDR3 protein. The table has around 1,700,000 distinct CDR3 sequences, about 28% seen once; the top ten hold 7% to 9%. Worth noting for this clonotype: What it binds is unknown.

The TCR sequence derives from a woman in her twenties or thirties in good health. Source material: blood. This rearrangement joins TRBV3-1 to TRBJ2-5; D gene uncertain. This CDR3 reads CASSPLDGRWTKTQYF. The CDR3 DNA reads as TGTGCCAGCAGCCCCCTAGACGGGCGCTGGACGAAGACCCAGTACTTC.